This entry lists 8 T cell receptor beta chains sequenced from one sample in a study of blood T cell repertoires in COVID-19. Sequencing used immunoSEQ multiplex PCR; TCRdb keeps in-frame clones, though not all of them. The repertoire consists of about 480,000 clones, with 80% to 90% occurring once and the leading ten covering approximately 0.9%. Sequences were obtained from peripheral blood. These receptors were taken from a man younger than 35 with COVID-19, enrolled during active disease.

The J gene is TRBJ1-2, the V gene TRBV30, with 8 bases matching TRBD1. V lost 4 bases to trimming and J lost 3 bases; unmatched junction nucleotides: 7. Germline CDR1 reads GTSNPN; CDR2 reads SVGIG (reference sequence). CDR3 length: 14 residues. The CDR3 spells CAWTVGQGDYGYTF. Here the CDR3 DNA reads TGTGCCTGGACCGTCGGACAGGGAGACTATGGCTACACCTTC. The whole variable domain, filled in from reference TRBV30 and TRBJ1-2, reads SQTIHQWPATLVQPVGSPLSLECTVEGTSNPNLYWYRQAAGRGLQLLFYSVGIGQISSEVPQNLSASRPQDRQFILSSKKLLLSDSGFYLCAWTVGQGDYGYTFGSGTRLTVV.

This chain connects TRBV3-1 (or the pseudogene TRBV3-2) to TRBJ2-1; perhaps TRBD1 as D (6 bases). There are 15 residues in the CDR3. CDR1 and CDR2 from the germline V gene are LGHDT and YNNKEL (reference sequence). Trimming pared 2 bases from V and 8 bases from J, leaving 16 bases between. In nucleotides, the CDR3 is TGTGCCAGCAGCCAACAGGGGACGTCTAAGTATGAGCAGTTCTTC. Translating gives CASSQQGTSKYEQFF.

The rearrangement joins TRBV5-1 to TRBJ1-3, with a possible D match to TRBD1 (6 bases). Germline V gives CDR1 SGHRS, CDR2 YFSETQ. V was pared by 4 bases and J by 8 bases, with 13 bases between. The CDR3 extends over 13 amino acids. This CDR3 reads CASSQQGWDTIYF. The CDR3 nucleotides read TGCGCCAGCAGCCAACAGGGATGGGACACCATATATTTT.

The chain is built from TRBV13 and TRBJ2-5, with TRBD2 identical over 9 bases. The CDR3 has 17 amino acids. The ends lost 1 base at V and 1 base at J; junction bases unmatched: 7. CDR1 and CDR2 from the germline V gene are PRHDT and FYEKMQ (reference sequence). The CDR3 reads CASSLDEAGGTQETQYF. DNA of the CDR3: TGTGCCAGCAGCTTAGACGAAGCGGGAGGTACCCAAGAGACCCAGTACTTC.

The CDR3 DNA reads as TGCGCCAGCAGCCAAGATCAGGGATGGAGCACCGGGGAGCTGTTTTTT. Its protein product is CASSQDQGWSTGELFF. The chain uses TRBV4-1 and TRBJ2-2; tentatively, D is TRBD1 (5 bases). The CDR3 has 16 residues. V was pared by 0 bases and J by 4 bases, with 12 bases between. Germline V gene sequence: CDR1 MGHRA, CDR2 YSYEKL.

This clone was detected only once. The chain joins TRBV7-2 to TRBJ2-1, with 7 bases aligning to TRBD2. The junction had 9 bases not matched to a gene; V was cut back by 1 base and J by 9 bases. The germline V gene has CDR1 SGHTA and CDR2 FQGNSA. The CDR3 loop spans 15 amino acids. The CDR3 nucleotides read TGTGCCAGCAGCTTAGTGGCGGGAGCTTTAACTGAGCAGTTCTTC. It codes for CASSLVAGALTEQFF.

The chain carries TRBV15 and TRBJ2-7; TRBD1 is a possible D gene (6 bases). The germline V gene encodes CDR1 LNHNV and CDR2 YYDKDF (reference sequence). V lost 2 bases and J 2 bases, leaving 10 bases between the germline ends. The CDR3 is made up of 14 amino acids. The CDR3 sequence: CATSRQDSPYEQYF. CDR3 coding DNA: TGTGCCACCAGCAGACAGGACAGCCCCTACGAGCAGTACTTC. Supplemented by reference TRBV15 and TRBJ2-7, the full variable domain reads DAMVIQNPRYQVTQFGKPVTLSCSQTLNHNVMYWYQQKSSQAPKLLFHYYDKDFNNEADTPDNFQSRRPNTSFCFLDIRSPGLGDTAMYLCATSRQDSPYEQYFGPGTRLTVT.

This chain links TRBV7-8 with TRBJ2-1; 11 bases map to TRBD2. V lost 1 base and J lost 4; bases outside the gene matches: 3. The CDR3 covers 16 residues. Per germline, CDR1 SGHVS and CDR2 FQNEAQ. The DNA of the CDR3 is TGTGCCAGCAGCTTAGGGGCTAGCGGGGGGTACAATGAGCAGTTCTTC. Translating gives CASSLGASGGYNEQFF.